Below are 8 T cell receptor beta chains sequenced from a single sample in a study of human T cells and chemical hapten exposure. TCRdb itself ran the RACE reads through MiXCR, one entry per CDR3 protein. The sample has roughly 160,000 distinct CDR3 sequences, roughly 14% seen once; the top ten hold 1.7%. Time point described: patch test 1, 2 weeks after DPC sensitization. Treatment specified: therapeutic diphenylcyclopropenone sensitization with weekly scalp DPC. Sequencing was performed on whole blood, taken in connection with sensitization to the hapten diphenylcyclopropenone (DPC). The origin of the receptors is a woman aged 25 to 39 with alopecia areata. Some clones in this sample may be carry-over from other donors' samples.

This clonotype was picked up many times. The chain has TRBV6-2 or TRBV6-3 and TRBJ2-1; D is unclear. Trimming took off 8 bases at V and 2 bases at J, with 13 bases between the two ends. CDR1 and CDR2 (germline): MNHEY, SVGEGT. The CDR3 consists of 14 residues. The CDR3 bases are TGTGCCAGCCAGTCCGGCAGTCCCTACAATGAGCAGTTCTTC. Its protein product is CASQSGSPYNEQFF.

This clonotype was detected only once. The chain couples TRBV28 to TRBJ2-7, with 7 bases fitting TRBD2. The V and J ends lost 6 bases and 1 base, in that order; junction bases with no gene match: 9. The CDR3 consists of 15 residues. Germline V gives CDR1 MDHEN, CDR2 SYDVKM. The CDR3: CASSPPRGRSYEQYF. CDR3 nucleotides: TGTGCCAGCAGCCCCCCACGCGGGAGATCCTACGAGCAGTACTTC. The whole variable domain, remainder taken from reference TRBV28 and TRBJ2-7, is DVKVTQSSRYLVKRTGEKVFLECVQDMDHENMFWYRQDPGLGLRLIYFSYDVKMKEKGDIPEGYSVSREKKERFSLILESASTNQTSMYLCASSPPRGRSYEQYFGPGTRLTVT.

The chain employs TRBV3-1 and TRBJ1-3; no reliable D call. Trimming removed 4 bases from V and 1 base from J, with 5 bases in between. The CDR3 contains 13 residues. Germline CDR1 and CDR2: LGHDT and YNNKEL (reference sequence). CDR3 nucleotide sequence: TGTGCCAGCAGCCGACCTTCTGGAAACACCATATATTTT. This translates into CASSRPSGNTIYF.

The sample holds many counts of this clonotype. The rearrangement uses TRBV7-9 and TRBJ2-1; no reliable D call. Trimming removed 2 bases at V and 6 bases at J, with 11 bases between. In germline, CDR1 is SEHNR, CDR2 FQNEAQ (reference sequence). CDR3 size: 14 residues. The CDR3 DNA follows: TGTGCCAGCAGCTTAATCGGAACCCTCAATGAGCAGTTCTTC. As protein: CASSLIGTLNEQFF. Full variable domain (outside the CDR3, taken from reference TRBV7-9 and TRBJ2-1): DTGVSQNPRHKITKRGQNVTFRCDPISEHNRLYWYRQTLGQGPEFLTYFQNEAQLEKSRLLSDRFSAERPKGSFSTLEIQRTEQGDSAMYLCASSLIGTLNEQFFGPGTRLTVL.

In this sample, this clonotype turned up many times. V is TRBV29-1 and J is TRBJ1-3; a possible D gene is TRBD1 (5 bases). This CDR3 spans 14 amino acids. Trimming cost V 6 bases and J 4 bases, with 16 bases left between them. CDR1 is SQVTM, CDR2 ANQGSEA, per germline. CDR3 region: CSVGSGVSGNTIYF. The CDR3 bases are TGCAGCGTCGGGTCGGGGGTGAGCGGAAACACCATATATTTT.

This clonotype turned up a few times. The V call is TRBV3-1, the J call TRBJ1-1; the D is unclear. Germline loops: CDR1 LGHDT, CDR2 YNNKEL (reference sequence). The CDR3 sequence is 16 residues long. Trimming cost V 0 bases and J 0 bases, with 11 bases left between them. The CDR3 spells CASSQDTISMNTEAFF. The CDR3 DNA follows: TGTGCCAGCAGCCAAGATACGATCAGCATGAACACTGAAGCTTTCTTT. Full variable domain (missing parts from reference TRBV3-1 and TRBJ1-1): DTAVSQTPKYLVTQMGNDKSIKCEQNLGHDTMYWYKQDSKKFLKIMFSYNNKELIINETVPNRFSPKSPDKAHLNLHINSLELGDSAVYFCASSQDTISMNTEAFFGQGTRLTVV.

The chain joins TRBV3-1 to TRBJ2-2, with D hard to call. The CDR3 loop spans 17 amino acids. Germline CDR1 and CDR2: LGHDT and YNNKEL (reference sequence). Trimming shortened V by 1 base and J by 7 bases, and 19 bases separated the two germline ends. CDR3 region: CASSQGNGSFNDGELFF. In DNA form, the CDR3 reads TGTGCCAGCAGCCAAGGGAATGGATCCTTTAATGACGGGGAGCTGTTTTTT.

This clonotype was picked up a small number of times. V gene TRBV19 combines with J gene TRBJ2-3; TRBD2 matches 14 bases. Trimming cost V 6 bases and J 4 bases; bases outside gene matches: 9. Looked up from germline, CDR1 is LNHDA and CDR2 is SQIVND (reference sequence). This CDR3 is built from 17 residues. In DNA form, the CDR3 reads TGTGCCAGTAGCCCGGGACTAGCGGGAGTCCGCGCAGATACGCAGTATTTT. The encoded protein is CASSPGLAGVRADTQYF.